Below, 29 T cell receptor beta chains from the same sample are listed, as sequenced in a study of cytomegalovirus exposure and HLA in healthy donors. The table came from immunoSEQ multiplex PCR; TCRdb's copy has only in-frame clones and leaves some out. Of 100,000 to 150,000 clones in the sample, 89% were seen once. Material: PBMCs. All receptors come from a woman younger than 30 in good health and CMV-seronegative.

The chain carries TRBV30 and TRBJ1-4; D unresolved. CDR3 length: 13 amino acids. The V end was cut by 5 bases, the J end by 0 bases, with 7 bases between. Germline CDR1 GTSNPN, CDR2 SVGIG (reference sequence). This CDR3 reads CAWAGPTNEKLFF. CDR3 DNA: TGTGCCTGGGCAGGCCCAACTAATGAAAAACTGTTTTTT.

The V gene is TRBV5-1, the J gene TRBJ2-5; 8 bases align to TRBD2. Germline V CDR1 and CDR2: SGHRS, YFSETQ. The CDR3 is 16 residues long. J gave up 1 base and V 0 bases, and 5 bases lay outside the gene matches. CDR3 sequence: CASSLDPLAAQETQYF. In DNA, the CDR3 is TGCGCCAGCAGCTTGGATCCACTAGCGGCCCAAGAGACCCAGTACTTC.

V gene TRBV10-3 combines with J gene TRBJ2-7; 7 bases line up with TRBD2. Per germline, CDR1 ENHRY and CDR2 SYGVKD. The length of the CDR3 is 15 residues. V gave up 4 bases and J gave up 0 bases; unmatched junction bases: 6. CDR3 protein: CAISGGGTTSYEQYF. CDR3 DNA: TGTGCCATCAGTGGGGGGGGGACTACCTCCTACGAGCAGTACTTC.

The genes are TRBV9 and TRBJ2-1; TRBD2 agrees at 10 bases. This CDR3 is 19 amino acids long. Germline V gives CDR1 SGDLS, CDR2 YYNGEE. V shed 3 bases, J shed 6 bases, and the junction held 18 bases outside the gene matches. CDR3 region: CASSAQYVDTSGMFNEQFF. The CDR3 DNA sequence: TGTGCCAGCAGCGCCCAATACGTCGATACTAGCGGGATGTTCAATGAGCAGTTCTTC.

The genes are TRBV5-1 and TRBJ1-1; D is undetermined. With 3 bases removed from V and 0 bases from J, the gap between germline ends came to 6 bases. The CDR3 has 13 residues. Germline V lookup: CDR1 SGHRS, CDR2 YFSETQ. CDR3 sequence (DNA): TGCGCCAGCAGCTCCGTCTTGAACACTGAAGCTTTCTTT. The encoded protein is CASSSVLNTEAFF.

The V call is TRBV7-2, the J call TRBJ2-3, with D maybe TRBD2 (6 bases). This CDR3 is built from 13 residues. Germline CDR1 SGHTA, CDR2 FQGNSA. Trimming took 7 bases from V and 10 from J, leaving 18 bases between them. The chain's CDR3 is CASIPTGPGAQYF. The CDR3 DNA sequence: TGTGCCAGCATCCCGACCGGGCCGGGGGCGCAGTATTTT.

The sample holds one count of this clone. V gene TRBV5-6 combines with J gene TRBJ2-7, with TRBD1 matching 12 bases. CDR3 size: 17 residues. The germline V gene encodes CDR1 SGHDT and CDR2 YYEEEE. The V segment lost 0 bases and the J segment 2 bases; nucleotides outside the gene matches: 6. The CDR3 DNA is TGTGCCAGCAGCTTGGCCGGGACAGGGGGCCCAACCTACGAGCAGTACTTC. Its translation: CASSLAGTGGPTYEQYF.

V is TRBV29-1 and J is TRBJ2-1; no clear D. The length of the CDR3 is 11 residues. Per germline, CDR1 SQVTM and CDR2 ANQGSEA. Trimming left V 4 bases short and J 8 bases short, with 9 bases between. The CDR3 DNA reads as TGCAGCGTTGTCGAGGCGTATGAGCAGTTCTTC. Its translation is CSVVEAYEQFF.

J is TRBJ2-7 and V is TRBV9, with D perhaps matching TRBD2 (6 bases). The length of the CDR3 is 14 residues. Germline V gene data show CDR1 as SGDLS and CDR2 as YYNGEE. Trimming left V 0 bases short and J 3 bases short, with 10 bases between. DNA for the CDR3: TGTGCCAGCAGCGTAGGTGGAGGGAACTACGAGCAGTACTTC. Residues: CASSVGGGNYEQYF.

The DNA of the CDR3 is TGCGCCAGCAGCTTGGTCGCGGGAGTCATGACTGGAAATGAGCAGTTCTTC. This encodes CASSLVAGVMTGNEQFF. The chain has TRBV5-1 and TRBJ2-1; 7 bases are a match to TRBD2. In germline, CDR1 is SGHRS, CDR2 YFSETQ. V lost 0 bases, J lost 7 bases, and 13 bases stayed unmatched. This CDR3 has 17 residues.

In this sample, this clone turned up once. The chain has TRBV7-6 and TRBJ2-3; 7 bases are shared with TRBD1. Germline V gene sequence: CDR1 SGHVS, CDR2 FNYEAQ. V trimming: 1 base; J trimming: 4 bases; junction bases outside the gene matches: 5. The CDR3 has 15 residues. The CDR3 loop reads CASSLVSQGADTQYF. CDR3 DNA: TGTGCCAGCAGCTTAGTGAGTCAGGGGGCAGATACGCAGTATTTT. Full variable domain (outside the CDR3, taken from reference TRBV7-6 and TRBJ2-3): GAGVSQSPRYKVTKRGQDVALRCDPISGHVSLYWYRQALGQGPEFLTYFNYEAQQDKSGLPNDRFSAERPEGSISTLTIQRTEQRDSAMYRCASSLVSQGADTQYFGPGTRLTVL.

This chain connects TRBV5-4 to TRBJ2-3, with D maybe TRBD2 (6 bases). The CDR3 extends over 15 amino acids. CDR1 SGHNT and CDR2 YYREEE come from the germline V gene (reference sequence). Trimming took off 2 bases at V and 4 bases at J, with 14 bases between the two ends. The CDR3 reads CASSFPEEGPDTQYF. The CDR3 DNA is TGTGCCAGCAGCTTCCCCGAGGAGGGGCCAGATACGCAGTATTTT. Combining the CDR3 with reference TRBV5-4 and TRBJ2-3 gives the whole variable domain ETGVTQSPTHLIKTRGQQVTLRCSSQSGHNTVSWYQQALGQGPQFIFQYYREEENGRGNFPPRFSGLQFPNYSSELNVNALELDDSALYLCASSFPEEGPDTQYFGPGTRLTVL.

Here the CDR3 DNA reads TGTGCCAGCAGCTCAGGGGTGGAGACCCAGTACTTC. This sequence encodes CASSSGVETQYF. This chain uses TRBV5-4 with TRBJ2-5; a weak D match, TRBD1 (6 bases). Germline V gene lookup returns CDR1 SGHNT and CDR2 YYREEE (reference sequence). The CDR3 length is 12 residues. Trimming cost V 3 bases and J 5 bases, with 8 bases left between them.

The V and J genes are TRBV4-2 and TRBJ2-5; D is possibly TRBD1 (5 bases). Trimming removed 1 base from V and 1 base from J, with 10 bases in between. Germline V gene lookup returns CDR1 LGHNA and CDR2 YNFKEQ. This CDR3 is built from 15 residues. The CDR3 loop reads CASSQAQEPQETQYF. CDR3 sequence (DNA): TGTGCCAGCAGCCAAGCACAGGAACCCCAAGAGACCCAGTACTTC.

The chain joins TRBV28 to TRBJ1-1, with TRBD1 matching 7 bases. This CDR3 spans 14 amino acids. CDR1 MDHEN and CDR2 SYDVKM come from the germline V gene. Trimming cost V 6 bases and J 4 bases; bases outside gene matches: 8. The CDR3 DNA reads as TGTGCCAGCAGGCCACAGGGGTTGGGCACTGAAGCTTTCTTT. Its translation is CASRPQGLGTEAFF.

The V gene is TRBV29-1, the J gene TRBJ2-5; tentatively, D is TRBD2 (5 bases). The CDR3 consists of 14 residues. V shed 6 bases and J shed 5 bases, with 19 bases lying between them. The V gene's germline CDR1 is SQVTM and CDR2 ANQGSEA. CDR3 nucleotide sequence: TGCAGCGTAAATTTCAGGAGCGGCGGGGAGACCCAGTACTTC. Its translation is CSVNFRSGGETQYF.

The chain uses TRBV10-3 and TRBJ1-4; D not resolved. The CDR3 length is 14 residues. V lost 6 bases to trimming and J lost 7 bases, with 15 bases between them. Germline CDR1 is ENHRY and CDR2 is SYGVKD. The CDR3 sequence: CAIRADWEGEKLFF. The CDR3 nucleotides read TGTGCCATCAGGGCTGACTGGGAGGGTGAAAAACTGTTTTTT.

The V gene is TRBV19, the J gene TRBJ2-3, with a weak D call TRBD2 (6 bases). Germline CDR1 is LNHDA and CDR2 is SQIVND (reference sequence). The CDR3 has 13 residues. With 7 bases removed from V and 2 bases from J, the gap between germline ends came to 10 bases. The CDR3 protein is CASNPGLTDTQYF. CDR3 DNA: TGTGCCAGTAATCCGGGACTCACAGATACGCAGTATTTT.

The J gene is TRBJ2-5, the V gene TRBV28, with a tentative D call TRBD1 (5 bases). This CDR3 contains 14 residues. Trimming shortened V by 1 base and J by 1 base, and 7 bases separated the two germline ends. Germline V CDR1 and CDR2: MDHEN, SYDVKM. The CDR3, as DNA: TGTGCCAGCAGTTTATCCAGGGCCCAAGAGACCCAGTACTTC. Protein sequence: CASSLSRAQETQYF.

The genes are TRBV7-9 and TRBJ2-1; 7 nucleotides line up with TRBD2. CDR3 length: 14 amino acids. J gave up 5 bases and V 3 bases, and 4 bases lay outside the gene matches. CDR1 is SEHNR, CDR2 FQNEAQ, per germline (reference sequence). The CDR3 region has the DNA TGTGCCAGCAGCTTGACGGGGGGTAACAATGAGCAGTTCTTC. It specifies CASSLTGGNNEQFF.

The chain links TRBV7-4 to TRBJ2-7; the D gene is possibly TRBD1 (6 bases). Germline CDR1 and CDR2: SGHVT and SQSDAQ. Trimming stripped 1 base from V and 5 bases from J, with 9 bases between. This CDR3 contains 13 residues. For the CDR3, the DNA is TGTGCCAGCAGCTTAGATAGACAGGACGAGCAGTACGTC. It yields the protein CASSLDRQDEQYV.

This clone was recorded only once. The chain uses TRBV2 and TRBJ2-7; D remains unclear. Trimming pared 4 bases from V and 3 bases from J, leaving 13 bases between. CDR3 length: 14 residues. Per germline, CDR1 SNHLY and CDR2 FYNNEI. The CDR3 sequence is CASSASFTGYEQYF. CDR3 nucleotides: TGTGCCAGCAGTGCTTCTTTTACCGGCTACGAGCAGTACTTC. Variable domain in full (rest from reference TRBV2 and TRBJ2-7): EPEVTQTPSHQVTQMGQEVILRCVPISNHLYFYWYRQILGQKVEFLVSFYNNEISEKSEIFDDQFSVERPDGSNFTLKIRSTKLEDSAMYFCASSASFTGYEQYFGPGTRLTVT.

V is TRBV29-1 and J is TRBJ1-4; D is undetermined. Trimming shortened V by 5 bases and J by 6 bases, and 16 bases separated the two germline ends. The CDR3 sequence is 14 residues long. Germline V gives CDR1 SQVTM, CDR2 ANQGSEA. CDR3 DNA sequence: TGCAGCGTTTCCTTACAGAGTATAGATGAAAAACTGTTTTTT. It yields the protein CSVSLQSIDEKLFF.

This sequence joins TRBV6-5 and TRBJ1-1; D perhaps matches TRBD1 (5 bases). The length of the CDR3 is 13 residues. Germline CDR1 and CDR2: MNHEY and SVGAGI. Trimming removed 2 bases at V and 4 bases at J, with 8 bases between. The CDR3 region is CASSYQGTTEAFF. The CDR3 bases are TGTGCCAGCAGTTACCAGGGAACCACTGAAGCTTTCTTT.

The V gene is TRBV14, the J gene TRBJ2-5, with no clear D. V was shortened by 0 bases and J by 1 base, with 6 bases between the two germline ends. The CDR3 extends over 14 amino acids. Germline lookup yields CDR1 SGHDN and CDR2 FVKESK. CDR3 loop: CASSQDLPQETQYF. In DNA form, the CDR3 reads TGTGCCAGCAGCCAAGATCTCCCCCAAGAGACCCAGTACTTC.

The gene calls are TRBV7-9 and TRBJ2-1, with TRBD2 matching over 7 bases. The ends lost 0 bases at V and 4 bases at J; junction bases unmatched: 3. Germline V lookup: CDR1 SEHNR, CDR2 FQNEAQ (reference sequence). The CDR3 covers 15 residues. The CDR3 DNA sequence: TGTGCCAGCAGCTTAGCAGCGGGAAATTACAATGAGCAGTTCTTC. It codes for CASSLAAGNYNEQFF.

This chain joins TRBV30 and TRBJ2-7; the match to TRBD1 covers 8 bases. Trimming at V came to 2 bases and at J to 6 bases, leaving 12 bases not matched to a gene. The length of the CDR3 is 15 residues. Germline V gives CDR1 GTSNPN, CDR2 SVGIG (reference sequence). CDR3 sequence reads: CAWSSKGTGHFEQYV. CDR3 DNA sequence: TGTGCCTGGAGTTCCAAGGGGACAGGCCATTTCGAGCAGTACGTC.

The chain recombines TRBV5-1 with TRBJ2-1; TRBD2 matches at 13 bases. The trim removed 4 bases at V and 7 bases at J, leaving 17 bases unmatched. Germline CDR1 SGHRS, CDR2 YFSETQ. The CDR3 sequence is 19 residues long. The CDR3 reads CASSVPSGTSGTWGNEQFF. The DNA of the CDR3 is TGCGCCAGCAGCGTACCCTCCGGGACTAGCGGGACATGGGGGAATGAGCAGTTCTTC. The whole variable domain, filled in from reference TRBV5-1 and TRBJ2-1, reads KAGVTQTPRYLIKTRGQQVTLSCSPISGHRSVSWYQQTPGQGLQFLFEYFSETQRNKGNFPGRFSGRQFSNSRSEMNVSTLELGDSALYLCASSVPSGTSGTWGNEQFFGPGTRLTVL.

The chain uses TRBV27 and TRBJ2-3; D uncertain. Per germline, CDR1 MNHEY and CDR2 SMNVEV (reference sequence). The V end was cut by 6 bases, the J end by 0 bases, with 4 bases between. The CDR3 is 12 residues long. The CDR3 here is CASSRSTDTQYF. As DNA, the CDR3 is TGTGCCAGCAGCCGTAGCACAGATACGCAGTATTTT.